The entry below gives a single TCR beta chain sequence along with its context. The CDR3 loop spans 13 amino acids. Germline CDR1 is SGHRS and CDR2 is YFSETQ. With 2 bases removed from V and 0 bases from J, the gap between germline ends came to 4 bases. The entry originates in a study of blood T cell repertoires in COVID-19. Overall study context: The United States, Italy and Spain supplied acute and convalescent COVID-19 samples. From T cells, B-cell-depleted T cells, or PBMCs came the material, which was cDNA or gDNA.

As originally analysed: The assay estimated nucleated cells by amplifying reference gene primers. Assay: immunoSEQ multiplex PCR; the TCRdb copy retains only in-frame clones and omits some. V, J and clone size are taken as reported in that table, and D and trimming were inferred from the DNA itself. The sample has about 120,000 clones, 90% seen once. Source material: peripheral blood. This sequence joins TRBV5-1 and TRBJ2-3; D gene ambiguous. The TCR sequence derives from a man aged 45-65 years with active COVID-19. CDR3 nucleotides: TGCGCCAGCAGCTTTCCTAGCACAGATACGCAGTATTTT. Its protein is CASSFPSTDTQYF. Looking up the rest from reference TRBV5-1 and TRBJ2-3 gives the full variable domain: KAGVTQTPRYLIKTRGQQVTLSCSPISGHRSVSWYQQTPGQGLQFLFEYFSETQRNKGNFPGRFSGRQFSNSRSEMNVSTLELGDSALYLCASSFPSTDTQYFGPGTRLTVL.